This T cell receptor beta chain appears in the sequencing data of a study of blood T cell repertoires in COVID-19. Study-level background: The cDNA or gDNA used as material had been derived from T cells, B-cell-depleted T cells, or PBMCs.

Per the study methods: From reference gene primer amplification, estimates of nucleated cell counts were derived. Sequenced by immunoSEQ multiplex PCR; TCRdb stores in-frame clones only, minus some. The DNA was the basis for D and trimming; V, J and clone size are from that table. The sample contains about 78,000 clones, about 90% of which appear only once. CDR3 length: 14 amino acids. Germline assignment: CDR1 MDHEN and CDR2 SYDVKM. Trimming left V 5 bases short and J 4 bases short, with 14 bases between. The clonotype comes from a woman between 50 and 59 years old in a cohort sampled during active COVID-19. The J gene is TRBJ2-5, the V gene TRBV28, with a weak D call TRBD2 (5 bases). Sequencing used peripheral blood. CDR3 region: CASSLGNLGETQYF. CDR3 nucleotide sequence: TGTGCCAGCAGTCTCGGGAATTTGGGAGAGACCCAGTACTTC.